The present T cell receptor (beta chain) was sequenced within a study of control samples from healthy donors and cancer patients. There are 12 residues in the CDR3. Germline V gene lookup returns CDR1 SGHDT and CDR2 YYEEEE. With 1 base removed from V and 8 bases from J, the gap between germline ends came to 9 bases. This clone has only one observation. Produced via immunoSEQ multiplex PCR; TCRdb's table is partial and in-frame only. The sample lists 350,000 to 450,000 clones, about nine tenths occurring once. The gene calls are TRBV5-6 and TRBJ2-5; TRBD2 is a possible D gene (5 bases). Sequenced input: PBMCs. The TCR comes from a middle-aged man with head and neck cancer. The chain's CDR3 is CASSLPGVTQYF. The CDR3 DNA follows: TGTGCCAGCAGCTTGCCCGGGGTAACCCAGTACTTC.